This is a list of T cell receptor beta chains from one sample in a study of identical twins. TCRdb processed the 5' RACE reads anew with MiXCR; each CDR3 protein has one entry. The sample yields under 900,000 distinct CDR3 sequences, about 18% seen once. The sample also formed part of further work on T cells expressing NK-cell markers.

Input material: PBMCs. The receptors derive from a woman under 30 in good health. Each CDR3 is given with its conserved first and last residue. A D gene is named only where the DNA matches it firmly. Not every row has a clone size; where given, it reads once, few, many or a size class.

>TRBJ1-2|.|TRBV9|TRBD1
CASSSHHPGQVHGYTF
TGTGCCAGCAGCTCCCATCACCCGGGACAGGTACATGGCTACACCTTC
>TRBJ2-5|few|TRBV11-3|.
CASSTGQRRQETQYF
TGTGCCAGCAGCACCGGACAGCGTCGCCAAGAGACCCAGTACTTC
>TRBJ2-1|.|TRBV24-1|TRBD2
CATSDGSGRAEQFF
TGTGCCACCAGTGATGGTAGCGGGAGGGCCGAGCAGTTCTTC
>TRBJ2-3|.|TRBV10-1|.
CASSESSTATQYF
TGCGCCAGCAGTGAGTCGTCCACAGCTACGCAGTATTTT
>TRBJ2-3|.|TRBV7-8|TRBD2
CASSPGLAGAILTDTQYF
TGTGCCAGCAGCCCGGGACTAGCGGGGGCGATTCTCACAGATACGCAGTATTTT
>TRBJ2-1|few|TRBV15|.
CATSLEGFHNEQFF
TGTGCCACCAGCTTGGAGGGTTTCCACAATGAGCAGTTCTTC
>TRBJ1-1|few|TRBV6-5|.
CASSYSTTNTEAFF
TGTGCCAGCAGTTACTCGACCACGAACACTGAAGCTTTCTTT
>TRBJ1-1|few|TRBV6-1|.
CASRATPAGTRTEAFF
TGTGCCAGCAGAGCCACACCCGCCGGGACGAGGACTGAAGCTTTCTTT
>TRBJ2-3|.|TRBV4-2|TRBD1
CASSGQGKRHGSPSTDTQYF
TGTGCCAGCAGCGGACAGGGGAAACGCCACGGGAGTCCGAGCACAGATACGCAGTATTTT
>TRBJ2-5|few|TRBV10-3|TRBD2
CAINPGLAGGGQETQYF
TGTGCCATCAATCCGGGACTAGCGGGAGGGGGCCAAGAGACCCAGTACTTC
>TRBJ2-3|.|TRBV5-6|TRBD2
CASSLEVRTSGTDTQYF
TGTGCCAGCAGCTTGGAGGTCCGGACTAGCGGCACAGATACGCAGTATTTT
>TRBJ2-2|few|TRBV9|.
CASSGVTLTGELFF
TGTGCCAGCAGCGGAGTCACCCTCACCGGGGAGCTGTTTTTT
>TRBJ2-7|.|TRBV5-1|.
CASSLDRLQYF
TGCGCCAGCAGCTTGGACCGGTTGCAGTACTTC
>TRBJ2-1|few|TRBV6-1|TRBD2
CASIPSGGNEQFF
TGTGCCAGCATTCCCAGCGGGGGGAATGAGCAGTTCTTC
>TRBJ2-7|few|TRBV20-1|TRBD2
CRAERGDYEQYF
TGCAGAGCAGAGCGGGGGGACTACGAGCAGTACTTC
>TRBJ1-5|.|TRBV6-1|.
CASIGGRNQPQHF
TGTGCCAGCATTGGGGGTCGCAATCAGCCCCAGCATTTT
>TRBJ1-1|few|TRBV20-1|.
CSASPPLNTEAFF
TGCAGTGCTAGTCCCCCCCTGAACACTGAAGCTTTCTTT
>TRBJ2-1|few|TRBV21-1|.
CASSKSDPEQFF
TGTGCCAGCAGCAAATCGGATCCCGAGCAGTTCTTC
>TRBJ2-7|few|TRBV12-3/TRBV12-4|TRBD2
CASSASGLDLHEQYF
TGTGCCAGCAGTGCCTCGGGACTAGATCTACACGAGCAGTACTTC
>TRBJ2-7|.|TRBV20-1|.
CSARNPRDVYEQYF
TGCAGTGCCAGAAACCCCCGGGACGTCTACGAGCAGTACTTC
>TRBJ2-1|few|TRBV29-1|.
CSVVGSSGEQFF
TGCAGCGTTGTTGGCTCATCGGGTGAGCAGTTCTTC
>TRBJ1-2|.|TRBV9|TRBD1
CASTRDRDPYGYTF
TGTGCCAGCACCAGGGACAGGGACCCATATGGCTACACCTTC
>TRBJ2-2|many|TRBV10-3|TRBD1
CAISDRGRTGELFF
TGTGCCATCAGTGACAGGGGGCGCACCGGGGAGCTGTTTTTT
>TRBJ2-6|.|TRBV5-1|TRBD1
CASSADRGSGANVLTF
TGCGCCAGCAGCGCGGACAGGGGCTCTGGGGCCAACGTCCTGACTTTC
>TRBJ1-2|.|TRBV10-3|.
CAISEPGQIYGYTF
TGTGCCATCAGTGAACCCGGACAGATCTATGGCTACACCTTC
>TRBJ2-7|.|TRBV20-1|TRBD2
CSARGENGVHYEQYF
TGCAGTGCCCGGGGGGAGAACGGCGTTCACTACGAGCAGTACTTC
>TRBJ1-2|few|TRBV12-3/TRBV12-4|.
CASSLAGTTTSGYTF
TGTGCCAGCAGTTTAGCCGGGACAACTACGAGTGGCTACACCTTC
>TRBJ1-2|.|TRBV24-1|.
CATSRQAFGGYTF
TGTGCCACCAGTCGACAGGCCTTCGGTGGCTACACCTTC
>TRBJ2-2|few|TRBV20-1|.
CSARDPGTGDTGELFF
TGCAGTGCTAGAGACCCCGGGACGGGAGACACCGGGGAGCTGTTTTTT
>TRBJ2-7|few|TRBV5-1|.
CASSEYGTYEQYF
TGCGCCAGCAGCGAGTACGGCACCTACGAGCAGTACTTC
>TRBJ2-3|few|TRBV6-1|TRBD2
CASSAGTSGGNTQYF
TGTGCCAGCAGTGCGGGGACTAGCGGGGGTAATACGCAGTATTTT
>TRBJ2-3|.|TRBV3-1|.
CASSLLRADTQYF
TGTGCCAGCAGCCTGTTGAGGGCAGATACGCAGTATTTT
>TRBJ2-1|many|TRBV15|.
CATSRGESDGGNEQFF
TGTGCCACCAGCAGAGGGGAATCGGACGGAGGGAATGAGCAGTTCTTC
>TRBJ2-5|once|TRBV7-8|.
CASSSNDPKGTQYF
TGTGCCAGCAGCTCAAATGACCCGAAAGGGACCCAGTACTTC
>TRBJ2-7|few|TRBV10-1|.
CASSDPRTSSYEQYF
TGCGCCAGCAGTGATCCACGGACATCCTCCTACGAGCAGTACTTC
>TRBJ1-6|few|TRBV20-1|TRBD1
CSARDRDRASPLHF
TGCAGTGCTAGAGATCGGGACAGGGCTTCACCCCTCCACTTT
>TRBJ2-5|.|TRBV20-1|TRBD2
CSASRLAGYSVGETQYF
TGCAGTGCTAGCCGACTAGCGGGATATAGTGTAGGAGAGACCCAGTACTTC
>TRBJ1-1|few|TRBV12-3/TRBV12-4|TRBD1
CASSLLGQGGTEAFF
TGTGCCAGCAGTTTGTTAGGACAGGGAGGCACTGAAGCTTTCTTT
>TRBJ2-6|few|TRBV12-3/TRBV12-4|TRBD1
CASSHGQGRSSGANVLTF
TGTGCCAGCAGTCATGGACAGGGACGAAGCTCTGGGGCCAACGTCCTGACTTTC
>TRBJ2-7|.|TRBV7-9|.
CASRPTVSTTNSYEQYF
TGTGCCAGCAGACCCACAGTGTCGACAACCAACTCCTACGAGCAGTACTTC
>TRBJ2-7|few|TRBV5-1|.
CASSPNPYEQYF
TGCGCCAGCAGCCCGAACCCCTACGAGCAGTACTTC
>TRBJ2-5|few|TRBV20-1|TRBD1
CSAQDRNKETQYF
TGCAGTGCCCAGGACAGGAATAAAGAGACCCAGTACTTC
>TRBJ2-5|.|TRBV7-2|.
CASSVSRGTFGTETQYF
TGTGCCAGCAGCGTCAGCCGCGGGACATTCGGCACGGAGACCCAGTACTTC
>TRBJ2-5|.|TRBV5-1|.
CASSLATTRQETQYF
TGCGCCAGCAGCTTGGCAACTACTCGGCAAGAGACCCAGTACTTC
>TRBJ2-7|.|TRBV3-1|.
CASSHTNSEQYF
TGTGCCAGCAGCCACACAAACAGCGAGCAGTACTTC
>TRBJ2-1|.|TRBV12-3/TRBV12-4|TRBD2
CASSGGTSGGIEQFF
TGTGCCAGCAGTGGGGGGACTAGCGGGGGGATTGAGCAGTTCTTC